This T cell receptor beta chain was observed in a study of blood T cell repertoires in COVID-19. Background on the study: Acute and convalescent COVID-19 samples came from the United States, Italy and Spain. The cDNA or gDNA used as material had been derived from T cells, B-cell-depleted T cells, or PBMCs.

J was trimmed by 3 bases and V by 6 bases; bases with no gene match: 5. This CDR3 is 14 amino acids long. The V gene's germline CDR1 is SNHLY and CDR2 FYNNEI. As handled by the study authors: The authors estimated nucleated cell counts from reference gene primer amplification. Repertoires were generated with immunoSEQ multiplex PCR, while TCRdb's copy carries only in-frame clones and drops some. V and J calls and clone size follow that table, whereas D and trimming were derived from the DNA. The sample lists 100,000 or so clones, about nine tenths occurring once. The sequence derives from a man aged 45-65 years with acute or convalescent COVID-19. This chain links TRBV2 with TRBJ1-5, with 7 bases lining up with TRBD1. Sequencing used peripheral blood. The CDR3 nucleotides are TGTGCCAGCAGAGCAACAGGGGTCAATCAGCCCCAGCATTTT. Translated: CASRATGVNQPQHF.